The T cell receptor (beta chain) described here comes from a study of blood T cell repertoires in COVID-19. Whole-study context: Samples of COVID-19 (acute and convalescent) were obtained from the United States, Italy and Spain. The analysed material was cDNA or gDNA that came from T cells, B-cell-depleted T cells, or PBMCs.

J lost 6 bases, V lost 0 bases, and 8 bases had no gene match. Germline CDR1 is MNHEY and CDR2 is SVGAGI. The CDR3 extends over 16 amino acids. Authors' data handling: Reference gene primer amplification yielded estimated nucleated cell counts. Sequencing was performed with immunoSEQ multiplex PCR; in TCRdb, only in-frame clones are kept and a portion is missing. V, J and clone size are taken as reported in that table, and D and trimming were inferred from the DNA itself. The table has some 220,000 clones, around three quarters seen once; the top ten hold 7.2%. The V gene is TRBV6-5, the J gene TRBJ2-1; 7 bases match TRBD1. The source material was peripheral blood. The receptor's source is a woman between 65 and 79 years old with acute or convalescent COVID-19. The CDR3 DNA reads as TGTGCCAGCAGTTACTCGGTCCGGACAGGCCTCAATGAGCAGTTCTTC. It yields the protein CASSYSVRTGLNEQFF.